A selection of T cell receptor beta chains follows, all from one sample in a study of beta chain features in type 1 diabetes. Profiled with immunoSEQ multiplex PCR; TCRdb holds only in-frame clones, not every one. The repertoire includes 140,000 to 150,000 clones, about 13% of them detected once, and around 1.2% sits in the top ten. The source material was central memory CD4+ T cells from blood. Source of these receptors: a man younger than 30 with type 1 diabetes. CDR3s include the opening cysteine and the closing phenylalanine or tryptophan. Fields, in order: clone size, V gene, D gene, J gene, CDR3 protein, CDR3 DNA. The D gene is left open where the match is weak. Expanded clones get a size class; other rows say once, few or many, or leave the size out.

few	TRBV5-1	-	TRBJ1-2	CASSETDYGYTF	TGCGCCAGCAGCGAAACGGACTATGGCTACACCTTC
few	TRBV30	TRBD1	TRBJ1-5	CAWSRTGGNQPQHF	TGTGCCTGGAGTCGGACAGGGGGGAATCAGCCCCAGCATTTT
-	TRBV25-1	-	TRBJ2-1	CASAPGGSYNEQFF	TGTGCCAGCGCACCCGGAGGTTCGTACAATGAGCAGTTCTTC
-	TRBV29-1	-	TRBJ1-1	CSVYRQPEAFF	TGCAGCGTTTATAGACAGCCTGAAGCTTTCTTT
few	TRBV6-1	TRBD2	TRBJ2-3	CASSEAPGTSGGARSWIDTQYF	TGTGCCAGCAGTGAAGCCCCCGGGACTAGCGGGGGGGCCAGGAGTTGGATCGATACGCAGTATTTT
-	TRBV7-2	-	TRBJ2-1	CASSSRATAPHEQFF	TGTGCCAGCAGCTCTAGGGCAACGGCCCCACATGAGCAGTTCTTC
-	TRBV27	TRBD1	TRBJ1-2	CASKPAGQNYGYTF	TGTGCCAGCAAACCCGCGGGACAGAACTATGGCTACACCTTC
few	TRBV7-9	-	TRBJ2-1	CASSLDGRWDEQFF	TGTGCCAGCAGCTTGGACGGACGCTGGGATGAGCAGTTCTTC
-	TRBV29-1	-	TRBJ1-3	CSADDGASGNTIYF	TGCAGCGCGGACGATGGGGCATCCGGAAACACCATATATTTT
-	TRBV7-2	-	TRBJ1-1	CASSRLMNTEAFF	TGTGCCAGCAGCAGACTTATGAACACTGAAGCTTTCTTT
-	TRBV10-2	-	TRBJ2-5	CASSKQGRETQYF	TGCGCCAGCAGTAAACAGGGTCGGGAGACCCAGTACTTC
-	TRBV5-1	TRBD1	TRBJ2-5	CASSLALSDREETQYF	TGCGCCAGCAGCTTGGCGCTCTCGGACAGGGAAGAGACCCAGTACTTC
-	TRBV7-2	-	TRBJ1-2	CASSDGPYGYTF	TGTGCCAGCTCCGACGGACCCTATGGCTACACCTTC
-	TRBV9	-	TRBJ2-1	CASSVQGNEQFF	TGTGCCAGCAGCGTACAGGGAAATGAGCAGTTCTTC
many	TRBV27	-	TRBJ2-7	CASSFNSAEGHEQYF	TGTGCCAGCAGTTTCAACTCCGCGGAGGGCCACGAGCAGTACTTC
few	TRBV19	-	TRBJ2-7	CASSPRGLSEQYF	TGTGCCAGTAGTCCCCGGGGGCTTTCCGAGCAGTACTTC
few	TRBV2	-	TRBJ2-7	CASSGQSYEQYF	TGTGCCAGCAGCGGACAGTCCTACGAGCAGTACTTC
few	TRBV15	-	TRBJ1-5	CATSESPQTNQPQHF	TGTGCCACCAGCGAATCTCCTCAAACTAATCAGCCCCAGCATTTT
few	TRBV19	TRBD2	TRBJ2-5	CATAGGLAETQYF	TGTGCCACCGCGGGGGGCCTGGCAGAGACCCAGTACTTC
few	TRBV28	-	TRBJ2-1	CASSMRGGDNEQFF	TGTGCCAGCTCCATGAGGGGCGGCGACAATGAGCAGTTCTTC
few	TRBV7-6	-	TRBJ1-1	CASSSTIVGTAEAFF	TGTGCCAGCAGCTCTACCATAGTAGGGACTGCTGAAGCTTTCTTT
-	TRBV12-5	-	TRBJ1-1	CASGSFPVGTEAFF	TGTGCTAGTGGTTCCTTCCCCGTAGGGACTGAAGCTTTCTTT
-	TRBV28	TRBD1	TRBJ1-1	CASSLPSRQGTEAFF	TGTGCCAGCAGTTTACCATCACGACAGGGTACTGAAGCTTTCTTT
few	TRBV6-1	TRBD1	TRBJ2-3	CASSPGTGKDTQYF	TGTGCCAGCAGCCCCGGGACAGGGAAAGATACGCAGTATTTT
few	TRBV7-8	TRBD2	TRBJ2-1	CASAYPSGGFARDNEQFF	TGTGCCAGCGCATATCCTAGCGGGGGGTTCGCCCGTGACAATGAGCAGTTCTTC
-	TRBV6-1	-	TRBJ1-2	CASITPGLQGHTF	TGTGCCAGCATAACCCCGGGACTCCAAGGGCACACCTTC
many	TRBV7-6	-	TRBJ2-3	CASSSQAEDTQYF	TGTGCCAGCAGCTCCCAGGCGGAGGATACGCAGTATTTT
-	TRBV2	-	TRBJ2-1	CAASRDWGNEQFF	TGTGCCGCCAGTAGGGACTGGGGGAATGAGCAGTTCTTC
few	TRBV18	-	TRBJ1-6	CASSSKGPQEYNSPLHF	TGTGCCAGCTCATCTAAAGGCCCTCAGGAATATAATTCACCCCTCCACTTT
few	TRBV29-1	-	TRBJ1-5	CSVQQADNQPQHF	TGCAGCGTTCAGCAGGCAGACAATCAGCCCCAGCATTTT
-	TRBV7-3	TRBD1	TRBJ1-6	CASSLTGQGNSPLHF	TGTGCCAGCAGCTTAACGGGACAGGGAAATTCACCCCTCCACTTT
few	TRBV4-2	TRBD2	TRBJ2-7	CASSPRTSGYEQYF	TGTGCCAGCAGCCCGCGGACTAGCGGCTACGAGCAGTACTTC
-	TRBV6-6	TRBD1	TRBJ2-3	CASRLTGGSTDTQYF	TGTGCCAGCAGGCTGACAGGGGGAAGCACAGATACGCAGTATTTT
-	TRBV30	-	TRBJ2-1	CAWRPGLGNEQFF	TGTGCCTGGAGGCCCGGGCTCGGCAATGAGCAGTTCTTC
few	TRBV7-9	-	TRBJ2-3	CASSLVSGGYTDTQYF	TGTGCCAGCAGCTTAGTATCCGGGGGTTACACAGATACGCAGTATTTT
few	TRBV23-1	-	TRBJ1-1	CASNHLDFLNTEAFF	TGCGCCAGCAACCACCTGGACTTCCTGAACACTGAAGCTTTCTTT
many	TRBV5-1	TRBD1	TRBJ2-7	CASSFGTGYDEQYF	TGCGCCAGCAGCTTCGGGACAGGGTACGACGAGCAGTACTTC
-	TRBV12-5	TRBD1	TRBJ1-5	CASGLVRGQGAIQPQHF	TGTGCTAGTGGTTTGGTACGCGGACAGGGGGCCATTCAGCCCCAGCATTTT
few	TRBV10-2	TRBD1	TRBJ2-7	CASSEQGAYEQYF	TGCGCCAGCAGTGAGCAGGGGGCGTACGAGCAGTACTTC
few	TRBV18	-	TRBJ2-3	CASSPQTRDTQYF	TGTGCCAGCTCACCCCAGACCCGAGATACGCAGTATTTT
-	TRBV25-1	-	TRBJ1-2	CASSDPGWGYGYTF	TGTGCCAGCAGTGACCCCGGGTGGGGCTATGGCTACACCTTC
-	TRBV7-8	TRBD1	TRBJ2-7	CASSLLALGQTYEQYF	TGTGCCAGCAGCTTATTGGCCCTGGGACAGACCTACGAGCAGTACTTC
many	TRBV5-1	-	TRBJ2-1	CASSLEGASSYNEQFF	TGCGCCAGCAGCTTGGAAGGGGCCAGCTCCTACAATGAGCAGTTCTTC
few	TRBV6-1	TRBD1	TRBJ2-7	CASSGRGTAYEQYF	TGTGCCAGCAGTGGACGTGGGACAGCCTACGAGCAGTACTTC
many	TRBV14	-	TRBJ2-1	CASSPGLGHNYNEQFF	TGTGCCAGCAGCCCGGGGTTGGGACACAACTACAATGAGCAGTTCTTC
-	TRBV5-6	TRBD1	TRBJ1-5	CASSGGTANQPQHF	TGTGCCAGCAGCGGAGGGACAGCAAATCAGCCCCAGCATTTT
few	TRBV28	TRBD1	TRBJ2-5	CASNTRDRGKETQYF	TGTGCCAGCAATACCAGGGACAGGGGAAAGGAGACCCAGTACTTC
few	TRBV4-2	TRBD2	TRBJ2-7	CASSPASGQPYEQYF	TGTGCCAGCAGCCCCGCTAGCGGACAACCCTACGAGCAGTACTTC